This TCR beta chain appears in the sequencing data of a study of blood T cells in healthy people across ages. Whole-study results and caveats: Per million T cells, TCR beta diversity dropped about linearly as age rose. Donors of long life had a larger count of naive CD4+ cells and greater diversity than aged donors.

The CDR3 is 17 amino acids. CDR1 is MNHEY, CDR2 SVGEGT, per germline. The authors ran a second PCR of 7 to 11 cycles using a sample-barcoded 5' primer and a J-beta primer mix. TCRdb recomputed calls from the 5' RACE reads with MiXCR, one row per CDR3 protein. Here the sample spans about a million distinct CDR3 sequences, roughly half being singletons. Comment on this clonotype: Its target is unknown.

The sample was blood. V gene TRBV6-2 or TRBV6-3 combines with J gene TRBJ2-4; 10 bases map to TRBD2. TRBJ2-7 explains the end of the DNA better; the J call may be wrong. This TCR was recovered from a woman aged 55-75 years in good health. This chain's CDR3 is CASSSSIRTSGSYEQYF. DNA of the CDR3: TGTGCCAGCAGTTCTTCCATACGGACTAGCGGCTCCTACGAGCAGTACTTC.